A single T cell receptor (beta chain) is shown here with its context. This sample was included in a study of T cell changes during pregnancy in multiple sclerosis. TCRdb's table, derived via immunoSEQ multiplex PCR, lists solely in-frame clones and lacks some. The profile covers tens of thousands of clones, with around 92% appearing a single time and over 1.3% taken by the ten largest. Per the germline V gene, CDR1 is MNHNY and CDR2 is SVGAGI (reference sequence). Trimming removed 8 bases from V and 2 bases from J, with 9 bases in between. The CDR3 sequence is 12 residues long. This chain links TRBV6-6 with TRBJ1-2, with D possibly TRBD1 on 6 matching bases. The sequence derives from a female donor in good health, enrolled as a control in a pregnancy study. The sample in question was peripheral blood, obtained in the second trimester of pregnancy. The CDR3: CASHRENYGYTF. CDR3 sequence (DNA): TGTGCCAGCCACAGGGAGAACTATGGCTACACCTTC.